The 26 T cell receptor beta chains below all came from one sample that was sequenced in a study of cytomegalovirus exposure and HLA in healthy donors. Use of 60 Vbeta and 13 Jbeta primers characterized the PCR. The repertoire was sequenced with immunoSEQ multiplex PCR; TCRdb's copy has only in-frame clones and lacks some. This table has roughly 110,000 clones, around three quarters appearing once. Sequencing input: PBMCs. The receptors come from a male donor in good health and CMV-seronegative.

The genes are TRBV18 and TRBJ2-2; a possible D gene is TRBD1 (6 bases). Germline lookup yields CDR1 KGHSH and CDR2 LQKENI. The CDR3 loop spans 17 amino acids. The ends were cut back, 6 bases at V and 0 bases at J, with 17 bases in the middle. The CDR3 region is CASSEQGANSNTGELFF. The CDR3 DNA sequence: TGTGCCAGCTCGGAACAGGGCGCCAATTCGAACACCGGGGAGCTGTTTTTT.

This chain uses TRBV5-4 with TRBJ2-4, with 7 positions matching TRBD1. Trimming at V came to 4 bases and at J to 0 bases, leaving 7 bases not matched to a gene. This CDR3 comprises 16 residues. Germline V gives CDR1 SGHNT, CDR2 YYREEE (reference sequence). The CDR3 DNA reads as TGTGCCAGCAGCCAGGGACAGCGAATAGCCAAAAACATTCAGTACTTC. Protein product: CASSQGQRIAKNIQYF. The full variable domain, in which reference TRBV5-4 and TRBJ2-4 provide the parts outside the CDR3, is ETGVTQSPTHLIKTRGQQVTLRCSSQSGHNTVSWYQQALGQGPQFIFQYYREEENGRGNFPPRFSGLQFPNYSSELNVNALELDDSALYLCASSQGQRIAKNIQYFGAGTRLSVL.

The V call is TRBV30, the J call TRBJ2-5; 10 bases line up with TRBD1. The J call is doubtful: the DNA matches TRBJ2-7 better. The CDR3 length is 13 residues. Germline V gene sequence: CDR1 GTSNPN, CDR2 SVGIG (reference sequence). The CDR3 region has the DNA TGTGCCTGGAGTTGGACAGGGGGCTACGAGCAGTACTTC. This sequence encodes CAWSWTGGYEQYF.

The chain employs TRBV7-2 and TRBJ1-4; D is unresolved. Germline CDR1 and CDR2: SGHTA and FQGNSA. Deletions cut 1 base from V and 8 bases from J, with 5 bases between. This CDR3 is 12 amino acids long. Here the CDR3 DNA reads TGTGCCAGCAGCTTAGGTCCGGAAAAACTGTTTTTT. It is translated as CASSLGPEKLFF.

The CDR3 here is CASSSFGQVYGYTF. CDR3 nucleotide sequence: TGTGCCAGCAGTTCCTTTGGACAGGTTTATGGCTACACCTTC. The chain carries TRBV7-2 and TRBJ1-2, with 7 bases fitting TRBD1. The CDR3 contains 14 residues. Trimming took 6 bases from V and 5 from J; bases not matched to a gene: 9. CDR1 SGHTA and CDR2 FQGNSA come from the germline V gene.

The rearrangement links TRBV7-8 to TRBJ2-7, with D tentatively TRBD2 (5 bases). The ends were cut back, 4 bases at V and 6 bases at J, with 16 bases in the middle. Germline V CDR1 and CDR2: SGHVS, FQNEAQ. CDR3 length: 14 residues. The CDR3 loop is CASSSGRSTSEQYF. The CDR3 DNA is TGTGCCAGCAGCTCGGGGAGATCAACGTCCGAGCAGTACTTC.

Here the CDR3 reads CASSFRQTLNTGELFF. As DNA, the CDR3 is TGTGCCAGCAGCTTCCGCCAAACTCTAAACACCGGGGAGCTGTTTTTT. The chain is built from TRBV7-2 and TRBJ2-2; no clear D. Per the germline V gene, CDR1 is SGHTA and CDR2 is FQGNSA. The CDR3 extends over 16 amino acids. Trimming cost V 3 bases and J 2 bases, with 13 bases left between them.

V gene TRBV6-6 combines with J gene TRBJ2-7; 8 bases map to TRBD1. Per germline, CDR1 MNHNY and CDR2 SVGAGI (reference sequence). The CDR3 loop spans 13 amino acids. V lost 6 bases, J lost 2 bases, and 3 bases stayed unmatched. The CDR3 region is CASSDRGPYEQYF. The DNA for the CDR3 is TGTGCCAGCAGCGACAGGGGACCCTACGAGCAGTACTTC.

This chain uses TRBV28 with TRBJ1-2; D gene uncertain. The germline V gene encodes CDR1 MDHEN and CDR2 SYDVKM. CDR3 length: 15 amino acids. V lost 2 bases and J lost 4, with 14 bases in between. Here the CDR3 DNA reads TGTGCCAGCAGTTTAGATGGAGAGGTGCTCTATGGCTACACCTTC. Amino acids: CASSLDGEVLYGYTF.

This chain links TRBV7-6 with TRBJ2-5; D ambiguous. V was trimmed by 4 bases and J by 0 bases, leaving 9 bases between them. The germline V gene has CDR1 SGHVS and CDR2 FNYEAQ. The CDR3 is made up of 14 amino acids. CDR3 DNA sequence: TGTGCCAGCAGCTCTCGAGCGTACCAAGAGACCCAGTACTTC. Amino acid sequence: CASSSRAYQETQYF.

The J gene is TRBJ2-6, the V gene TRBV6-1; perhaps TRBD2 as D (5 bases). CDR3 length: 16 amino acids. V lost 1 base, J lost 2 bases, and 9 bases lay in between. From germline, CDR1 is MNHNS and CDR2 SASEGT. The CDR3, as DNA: TGTGCCAGCAGTGAAGTCGGGGTAGCTGGGGCCAACGTCCTGACTTTC. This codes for CASSEVGVAGANVLTF.

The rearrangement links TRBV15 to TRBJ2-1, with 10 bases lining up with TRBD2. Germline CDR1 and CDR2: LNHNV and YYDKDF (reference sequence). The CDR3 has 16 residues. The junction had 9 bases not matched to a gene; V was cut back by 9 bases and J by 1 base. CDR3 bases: TGTGCCACGATGCCAGATAGCGGGAGGTCCTACAATGAGCAGTTCTTC. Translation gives CATMPDSGRSYNEQFF. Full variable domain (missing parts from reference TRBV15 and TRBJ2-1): DAMVIQNPRYQVTQFGKPVTLSCSQTLNHNVMYWYQQKSSQAPKLLFHYYDKDFNNEADTPDNFQSRRPNTSFCFLDIRSPGLGDTAMYLCATMPDSGRSYNEQFFGPGTRLTVL.

The CDR3 loop is CASSPGTSGHTYEQYF. For the CDR3, the DNA is TGTGCCAGCTCACCAGGGACTAGCGGCCATACCTACGAGCAGTACTTC. This chain connects TRBV18 to TRBJ2-7; 11 bases agree with TRBD2. Germline loops: CDR1 KGHSH, CDR2 LQKENI. This CDR3 contains 16 residues. J lost 2 bases, V lost 2 bases, and 5 bases had no gene match.

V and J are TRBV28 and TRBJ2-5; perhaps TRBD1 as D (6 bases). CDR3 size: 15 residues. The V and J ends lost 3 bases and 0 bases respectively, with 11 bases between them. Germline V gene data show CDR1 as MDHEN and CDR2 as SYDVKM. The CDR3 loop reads CASSFGDRYQETQYF. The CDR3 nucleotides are TGTGCCAGCAGTTTCGGCGACAGGTACCAAGAGACCCAGTACTTC.

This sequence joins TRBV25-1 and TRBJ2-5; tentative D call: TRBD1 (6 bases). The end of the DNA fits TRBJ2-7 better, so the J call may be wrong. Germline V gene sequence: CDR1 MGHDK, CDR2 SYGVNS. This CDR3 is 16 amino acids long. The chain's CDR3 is CASTLPDRNFPYEQYF. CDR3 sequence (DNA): TGTGCCAGCACCCTACCGGACAGAAACTTCCCCTACGAGCAGTACTTC.

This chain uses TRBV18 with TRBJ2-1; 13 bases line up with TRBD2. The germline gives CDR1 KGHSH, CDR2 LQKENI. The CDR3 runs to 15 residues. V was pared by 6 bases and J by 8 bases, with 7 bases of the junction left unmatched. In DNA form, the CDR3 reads TGTGCCAGCTCGGTAGGACTAGCGGGAGTTGATGAGCAGTTCTTC. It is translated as CASSVGLAGVDEQFF.

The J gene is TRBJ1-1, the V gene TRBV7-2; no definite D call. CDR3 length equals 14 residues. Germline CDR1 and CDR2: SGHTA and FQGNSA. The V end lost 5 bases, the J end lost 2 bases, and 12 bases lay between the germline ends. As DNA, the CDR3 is TGTGCCAGCAGCCATAACTATGGAAACACTGAAGCTTTCTTT. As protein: CASSHNYGNTEAFF.

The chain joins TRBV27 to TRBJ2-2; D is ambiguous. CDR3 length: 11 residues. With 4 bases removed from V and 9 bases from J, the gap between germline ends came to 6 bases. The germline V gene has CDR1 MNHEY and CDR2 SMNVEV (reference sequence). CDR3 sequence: CASSSQRELFF. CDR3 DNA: TGTGCCAGCAGTTCCCAAAGGGAGCTGTTTTTT.

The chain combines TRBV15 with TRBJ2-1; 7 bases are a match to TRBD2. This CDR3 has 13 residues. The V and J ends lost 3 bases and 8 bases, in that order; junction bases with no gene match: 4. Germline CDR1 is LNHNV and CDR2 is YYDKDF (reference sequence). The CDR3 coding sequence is TGTGCCACCAGCAGGCGGGAGAGCTATGAGCAGTTCTTC. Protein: CATSRRESYEQFF.

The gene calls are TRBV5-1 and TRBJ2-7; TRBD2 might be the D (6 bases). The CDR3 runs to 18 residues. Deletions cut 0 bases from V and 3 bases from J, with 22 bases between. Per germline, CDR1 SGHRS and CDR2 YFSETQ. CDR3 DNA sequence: TGCGCCAGCAGCTTGGTGTTTTCGGGAGATTGGGGCAACTACGAGCAGTACTTC. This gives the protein CASSLVFSGDWGNYEQYF.

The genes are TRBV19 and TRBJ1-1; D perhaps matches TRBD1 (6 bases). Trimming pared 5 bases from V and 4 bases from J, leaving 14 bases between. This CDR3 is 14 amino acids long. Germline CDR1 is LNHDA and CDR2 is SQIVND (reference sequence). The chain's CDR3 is CASSFTDRSTEAFF. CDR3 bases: TGTGCCAGTAGTTTCACAGACAGGAGCACTGAAGCTTTCTTT. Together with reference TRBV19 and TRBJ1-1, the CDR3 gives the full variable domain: DGGITQSPKYLFRKEGQNVTLSCEQNLNHDAMYWYRQDPGQGLRLIYYSQIVNDFQKGDIAEGYSVSREKKESFPLTVTSAQKNPTAFYLCASSFTDRSTEAFFGQGTRLTVV.

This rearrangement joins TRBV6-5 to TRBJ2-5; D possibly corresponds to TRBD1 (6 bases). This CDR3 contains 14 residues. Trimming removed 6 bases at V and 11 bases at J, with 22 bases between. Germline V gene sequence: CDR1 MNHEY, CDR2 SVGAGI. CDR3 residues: CASSRGQTSSEQYF. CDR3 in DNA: TGTGCCAGCAGCCGCGGACAGACCTCATCTGAGCAGTACTTC.

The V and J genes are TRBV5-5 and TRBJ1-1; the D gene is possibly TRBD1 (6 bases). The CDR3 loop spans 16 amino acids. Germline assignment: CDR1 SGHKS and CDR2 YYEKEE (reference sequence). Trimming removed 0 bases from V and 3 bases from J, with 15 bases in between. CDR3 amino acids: CASSLGEQGLYTEAFF. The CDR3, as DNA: TGTGCCAGCAGCTTGGGAGAACAGGGTTTATACACTGAAGCTTTCTTT.

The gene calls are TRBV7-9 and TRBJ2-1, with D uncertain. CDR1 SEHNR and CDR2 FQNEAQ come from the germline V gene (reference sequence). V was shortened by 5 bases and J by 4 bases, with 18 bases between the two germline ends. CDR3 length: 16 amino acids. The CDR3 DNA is TGTGCCAGCAGCCCCCTTGGCCGTCCTCTTTACAATGAGCAGTTCTTC. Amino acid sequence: CASSPLGRPLYNEQFF.

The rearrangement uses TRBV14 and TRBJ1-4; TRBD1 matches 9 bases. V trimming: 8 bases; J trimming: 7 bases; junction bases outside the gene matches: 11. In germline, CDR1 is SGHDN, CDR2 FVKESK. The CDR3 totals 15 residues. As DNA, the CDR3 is TGTGCCAGCCCCTTTCTGGGGACAGGGCCTGAAAAACTGTTTTTT. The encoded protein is CASPFLGTGPEKLFF.

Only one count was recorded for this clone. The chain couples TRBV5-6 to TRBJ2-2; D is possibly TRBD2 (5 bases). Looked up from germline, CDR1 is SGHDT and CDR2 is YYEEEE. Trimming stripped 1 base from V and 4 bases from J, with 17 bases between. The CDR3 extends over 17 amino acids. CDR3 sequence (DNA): TGTGCCAGCAGCTTGCGCAGGTCCGGGAAGAGCACCGGGGAGCTGTTTTTT. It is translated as CASSLRRSGKSTGELFF.